The 10 T cell receptor beta chains listed next were all sequenced from one sample in a study of blood T cell repertoires in COVID-19. Produced via immunoSEQ multiplex PCR; TCRdb's table is partial and in-frame only. In the table there are 160,000 or so clones, 82% of which are singletons. Sequenced material: peripheral blood. These receptors were taken from a woman aged 70-85 years with acute or convalescent COVID-19.

The rearrangement joins TRBV27 to TRBJ1-1; 11 bases are shared with TRBD1. Germline assignment: CDR1 MNHEY and CDR2 SMNVEV (reference sequence). J lost 5 bases, V lost 3 bases, and 5 bases had no gene match. The CDR3 extends over 15 amino acids. CDR3 sequence reads: CASSLRDRGRTEAFF. The CDR3 DNA follows: TGTGCCAGCAGTTTGCGGGACAGGGGGAGGACTGAAGCTTTCTTT.

This clone was detected a few times. The CDR3 loop reads CASSGQSSNQPQHF. CDR3 bases: TGTGCCAGCAGCGGACAGAGTAGCAATCAGCCCCAGCATTTT. The chain employs TRBV9 and TRBJ1-5, with a tentative D call TRBD1 (5 bases). Germline CDR1 reads SGDLS; CDR2 reads YYNGEE. The CDR3 runs to 14 residues. V was pared by 3 bases and J by 0 bases, with 7 bases between.

J is TRBJ2-1 and V is TRBV5-1, with 9 nucleotides matching TRBD2. Germline values: CDR1 SGHRS, CDR2 YFSETQ. This CDR3 comprises 14 residues. With 4 bases clipped from V and 9 bases from J, the junction kept 8 bases outside the gene matches. The CDR3 loop is CASSLTGLATEQFF. For the CDR3, the DNA is TGCGCCAGCAGCCTAACGGGACTAGCAACTGAGCAGTTCTTC.

In its sample, this clone was seen once. This chain links TRBV19 with TRBJ2-4; TRBD1 matches at 10 bases. V dropped 5 bases and J dropped 0; count of bases not matched to a gene: 13. This CDR3 is 19 amino acids long. Germline V gene sequence: CDR1 LNHDA, CDR2 SQIVND (reference sequence). The CDR3 sequence is CASSAIRDRGPLAKNIQYF. The DNA for the CDR3 is TGTGCCAGTAGTGCGATCCGGGACAGGGGTCCTTTAGCCAAAAACATTCAGTACTTC.

This chain links TRBV7-2 with TRBJ1-1; perhaps TRBD1 as D (5 bases). The germline V gene encodes CDR1 SGHTA and CDR2 FQGNSA. The CDR3 is 13 residues long. V was trimmed by 5 bases and J by 0 bases, leaving 7 bases between them. CDR3 amino acids: CASSGRVNTEAFF. For the CDR3, the DNA is TGTGCCAGCAGCGGCAGGGTGAACACTGAAGCTTTCTTT.

The chain is built from TRBV15 and TRBJ1-5; D uncertain. Between the trimmed V and J ends, which lost 0 bases and 8 bases, there was a span of 8 bases. Germline CDR1 reads LNHNV; CDR2 reads YYDKDF (reference sequence). This CDR3 is 13 amino acids long. CDR3 protein: CATSRDLREPQHF. In DNA form, the CDR3 reads TGTGCCACCAGCAGAGATCTGAGGGAGCCCCAGCATTTT. Full variable domain (remainder filled in from reference TRBV15 and TRBJ1-5): DAMVIQNPRYQVTQFGKPVTLSCSQTLNHNVMYWYQQKSSQAPKLLFHYYDKDFNNEADTPDNFQSRRPNTSFCFLDIRSPGLGDTAMYLCATSRDLREPQHFGDGTRLSIL.

V is TRBV28 and J is TRBJ1-5; 7 bases match TRBD1. Trimming cost V 3 bases and J 14 bases; bases outside gene matches: 7. The CDR3 is 12 residues long. Germline-derived CDR1 and CDR2 are MDHEN and SYDVKM. The CDR3 region is CASSFLAGQKHF. As DNA, the CDR3 is TGTGCCAGCAGTTTCCTCGCGGGACAGAAGCATTTT.

The J gene is TRBJ1-5, the V gene TRBV12-3 or TRBV12-4; D is uncertain. The CDR3 is 13 amino acids. Trimming stripped 3 bases from V and 7 bases from J, with 10 bases between. CDR3 sequence reads: CASSLRGPQPQHF. For the CDR3, the DNA is TGTGCCAGCAGTTTGCGGGGTCCGCAGCCCCAGCATTTT.

This clone was seen only once. The V gene is TRBV19, the J gene TRBJ2-6, with D perhaps TRBD1 (6 bases). The V end lost 4 bases, the J end lost 0 bases, and 10 bases lay between the germline ends. This CDR3 contains 16 residues. Per germline, CDR1 LNHDA and CDR2 SQIVND (reference sequence). The CDR3 sequence: CASSTWDISGANVLTF. CDR3 nucleotide sequence: TGTGCCAGTAGTACCTGGGACATCTCTGGGGCCAACGTCCTGACTTTC.

The CDR3 loop is CASTRSGMGNEQFF. The DNA of the CDR3 is TGTGCCAGCACCCGCAGCGGGATGGGTAATGAGCAGTTCTTC. V gene TRBV6-5 combines with J gene TRBJ2-1, with TRBD2 matching 7 bases. Trimming at V came to 7 bases and at J to 7 bases, leaving 10 bases not matched to a gene. This CDR3 has 14 amino acids. CDR1 is MNHEY, CDR2 SVGAGI, per germline.